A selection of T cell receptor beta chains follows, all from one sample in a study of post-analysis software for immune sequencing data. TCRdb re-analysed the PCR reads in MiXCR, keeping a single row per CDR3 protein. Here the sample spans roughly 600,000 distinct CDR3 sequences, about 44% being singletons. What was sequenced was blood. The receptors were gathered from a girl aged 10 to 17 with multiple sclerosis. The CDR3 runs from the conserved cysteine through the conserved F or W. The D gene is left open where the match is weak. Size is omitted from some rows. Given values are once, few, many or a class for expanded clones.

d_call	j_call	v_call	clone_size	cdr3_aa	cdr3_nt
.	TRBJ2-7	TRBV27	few	CASSYRRETYEQYF	TGTGCCAGCAGTTATCGAAGGGAGACCTACGAGCAGTACTTC
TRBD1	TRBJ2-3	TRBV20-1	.	CSAQGQGAGDTQYF	TGCAGTGCCCAGGGACAGGGGGCAGGGGATACGCAGTATTTT
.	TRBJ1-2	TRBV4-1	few	CASSQEPGRNYGYTF	TGCGCCAGCAGCCAAGAGCCAGGGAGGAACTATGGCTACACCTTC
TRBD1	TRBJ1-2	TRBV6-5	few	CASAPGTEMDGYTF	TGTGCCAGCGCACCCGGGACAGAGATGGATGGCTACACCTTC
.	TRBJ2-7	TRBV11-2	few	CASSLERGRGAVRVYEQYF	TGTGCCAGCAGCTTAGAAAGGGGACGGGGGGCCGTAAGGGTTTACGAGCAGTACTTC
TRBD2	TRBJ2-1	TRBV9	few	CASSWASGTNNEQFF	TGTGCCAGCAGCTGGGCTAGCGGGACCAACAATGAGCAGTTCTTC
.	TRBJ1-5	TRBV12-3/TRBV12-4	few	CASSWGAQGPQHF	TGTGCCAGCAGTTGGGGGGCGCAGGGGCCCCAGCATTTT
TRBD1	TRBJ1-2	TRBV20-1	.	CSASRTGGASGYTF	TGCAGTGCTAGTAGGACAGGGGGCGCCTCTGGCTACACCTTC
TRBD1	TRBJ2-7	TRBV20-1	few	CSAQTGGPVSYEQYF	TGCAGTGCGCAAACAGGGGGCCCGGTGTCCTACGAGCAGTACTTC
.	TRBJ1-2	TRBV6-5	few	CASRGGQKGYTF	TGTGCCAGCCGGGGGGGGCAGAAAGGCTACACCTTC
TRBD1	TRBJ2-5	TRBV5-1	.	CASSLGQGQTQYF	TGCGCCAGCAGCCTGGGACAGGGCCAGACCCAGTACTTC
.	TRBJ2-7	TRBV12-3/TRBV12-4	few	CASAPTRYEQYF	TGTGCCAGCGCACCCACTAGGTACGAGCAGTACTTC
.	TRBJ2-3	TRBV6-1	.	CASSGLWREDTQYF	TGTGCCAGCAGTGGTCTCTGGAGAGAAGATACGCAGTATTTT
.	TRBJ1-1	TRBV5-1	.	CASSSRTAMNTEAFF	TGCGCCAGCAGCTCACGGACAGCTATGAACACTGAAGCTTTCTTT
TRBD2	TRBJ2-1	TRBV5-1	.	CASSGGLAGVDEQFF	TGCGCCAGCAGCGGAGGACTAGCGGGAGTGGATGAGCAGTTCTTC
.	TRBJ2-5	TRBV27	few	CASSSSAKGRQETQYF	TGTGCCAGCAGTTCCTCGGCAAAGGGCCGCCAAGAGACCCAGTACTTC
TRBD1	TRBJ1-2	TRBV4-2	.	CASSQAGTGSPYGYTF	TGTGCCAGCAGCCAAGCCGGGACAGGGAGTCCATATGGCTACACCTTC
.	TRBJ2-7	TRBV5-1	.	CASSLVGVEQYF	TGCGCCAGCAGCTTGGTAGGCGTCGAGCAGTACTTC
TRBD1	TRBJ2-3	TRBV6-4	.	CASSETRDRAQYF	TGTGCCAGCAGTGAAACCCGGGACAGGGCGCAGTATTTT
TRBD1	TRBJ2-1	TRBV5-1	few	CASSGGQGAIEQFF	TGCGCCAGCAGCGGCGGACAGGGGGCGATTGAGCAGTTCTTC
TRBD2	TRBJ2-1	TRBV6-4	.	CASSDEGTSGGDEQFF	TGTGCCAGCAGTGACGAGGGGACTAGCGGGGGCGATGAGCAGTTCTTC
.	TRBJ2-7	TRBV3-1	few	CASSPYDSLTYEQYF	TGTGCCAGCAGCCCGTACGACAGCCTGACCTACGAGCAGTACTTC
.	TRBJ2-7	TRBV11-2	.	CASSPAWASYEQYF	TGTGCCAGCAGCCCGGCGTGGGCGTCCTACGAGCAGTACTTC
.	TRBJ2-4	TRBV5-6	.	CASSQRVGGKNIQYF	TGTGCCAGCAGCCAAAGGGTGGGGGGCAAAAACATTCAGTACTTC
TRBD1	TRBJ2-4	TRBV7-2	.	CASSPAWGQGQNIQYF	TGTGCCAGCAGCCCCGCCTGGGGACAGGGGCAAAACATTCAGTACTTC
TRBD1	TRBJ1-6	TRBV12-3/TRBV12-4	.	CASSLVLGQSYNSPLHF	TGTGCCAGCAGTTTAGTTCTGGGACAGAGTTATAATTCACCCCTCCACTTT
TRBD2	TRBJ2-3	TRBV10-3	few	CAIASGADTQYF	TGTGCCATCGCTAGCGGTGCAGATACGCAGTATTTT
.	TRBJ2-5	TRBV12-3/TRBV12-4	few	CASQRGTSQTQYF	TGTGCCAGCCAAAGGGGTACTAGCCAGACCCAGTACTTC
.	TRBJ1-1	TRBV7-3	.	CASSLYKNTEAFF	TGTGCCAGCAGCTTATATAAAAACACTGAAGCTTTCTTT
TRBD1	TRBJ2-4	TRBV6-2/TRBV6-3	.	CASSYSIPLPDRGGFEAKNIQYF	TGTGCCAGCAGTTACTCCATCCCTTTACCGGACAGGGGTGGCTTTGAGGCCAAAAACATTCAGTACTTC
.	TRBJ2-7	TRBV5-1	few	CASSTGPLGSYEQYF	TGCGCCAGCAGCACTGGCCCCCTCGGGTCCTACGAGCAGTACTTC
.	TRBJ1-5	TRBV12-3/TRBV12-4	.	CASSWEGQGFNQPQHF	TGTGCCAGCAGTTGGGAGGGGCAGGGTTTCAATCAGCCCCAGCATTTT
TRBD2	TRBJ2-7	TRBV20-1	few	CSALAGGFEQYF	TGCAGTGCTCTAGCGGGGGGTTTCGAGCAGTACTTC
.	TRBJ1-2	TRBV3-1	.	CASSQDSTRVGYTF	TGTGCCAGCAGCCAAGATTCGACCCGGGTCGGCTACACCTTC
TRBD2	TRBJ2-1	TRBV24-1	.	CATSEGGGTGNEQFF	TGTGCCACCAGTGAGGGGGGGGGTACTGGGAATGAGCAGTTCTTC
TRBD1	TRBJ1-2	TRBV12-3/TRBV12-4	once	CASSPGTGVNCTF	TGTGCCAGCAGCCCCGGGACAGGGGTTAACTGCACCTTC
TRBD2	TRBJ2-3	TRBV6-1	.	CASSGLAGGPKDTQYF	TGTGCCAGCAGTGGGCTAGCGGGGGGGCCTAAAGATACGCAGTATTTT
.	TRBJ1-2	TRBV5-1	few	CASSSPDRPNYGYTF	TGCGCCAGCAGCTCGCCTGACAGGCCAAACTATGGCTACACCTTC
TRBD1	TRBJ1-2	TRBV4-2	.	CASSQYETGPGYTF	TGTGCCAGCAGCCAATACGAGACAGGGCCTGGCTACACCTTC
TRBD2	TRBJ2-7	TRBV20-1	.	CSADGGDLGEQYF	TGCAGTGCCGATGGGGGGGATTTGGGCGAGCAGTACTTC
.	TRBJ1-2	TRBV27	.	CASSSSTFLAGGYTF	TGTGCCAGCAGTTCGAGTACATTCCTAGCAGGTGGCTACACCTTC